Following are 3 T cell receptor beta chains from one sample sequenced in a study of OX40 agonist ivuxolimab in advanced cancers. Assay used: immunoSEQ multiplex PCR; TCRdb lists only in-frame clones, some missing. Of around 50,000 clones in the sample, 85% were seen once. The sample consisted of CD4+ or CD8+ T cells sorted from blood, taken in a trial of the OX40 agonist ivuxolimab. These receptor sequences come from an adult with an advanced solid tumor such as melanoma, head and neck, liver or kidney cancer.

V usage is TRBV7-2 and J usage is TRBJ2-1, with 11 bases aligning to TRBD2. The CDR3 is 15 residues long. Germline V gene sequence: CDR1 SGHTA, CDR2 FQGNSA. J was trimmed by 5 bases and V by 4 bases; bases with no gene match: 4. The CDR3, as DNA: TGTGCCAGCAGCTCGGGACTAGCGGATAACAATGAGCAGTTCTTC. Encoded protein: CASSSGLADNNEQFF.

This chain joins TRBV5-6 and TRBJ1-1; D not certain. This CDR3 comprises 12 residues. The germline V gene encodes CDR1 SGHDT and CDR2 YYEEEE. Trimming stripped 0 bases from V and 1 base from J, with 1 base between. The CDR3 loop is CASSLANTEAFF. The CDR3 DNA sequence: TGTGCCAGCAGCTTGGCGAACACTGAAGCTTTCTTT.

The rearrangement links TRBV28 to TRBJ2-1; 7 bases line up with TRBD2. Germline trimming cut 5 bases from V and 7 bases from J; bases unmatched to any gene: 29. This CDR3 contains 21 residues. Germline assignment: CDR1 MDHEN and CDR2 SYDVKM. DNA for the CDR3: TGTGCCAGCAGTGGACTAGAGAGGGCATTCTTACAGGCCACGAGTCGTAATGAGCAGTTCTTC. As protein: CASSGLERAFLQATSRNEQFF.